The 5 T cell receptor beta chains in this list originate from one sample, sequenced in a study of cytomegalovirus exposure and HLA in healthy donors. Primers for the PCR totalled 60 Vbeta and 13 Jbeta. Measured with immunoSEQ multiplex PCR; TCRdb has only the in-frame clones, and not every one. The sample consists of 80,000 or so clones, 70% to 80% of them appearing once. The sample taken for sequencing was PBMCs. Every receptor here comes from a man between 35 and 55 years old in good health and CMV-seronegative.

This clone was recorded a few times. The chain has TRBV5-1 and TRBJ2-2; 7 positions match TRBD1. This CDR3 has 12 residues. The V and J ends lost 4 bases and 13 bases, in that order; junction bases with no gene match: 7. Germline loops: CDR1 SGHRS, CDR2 YFSETQ. In DNA, the CDR3 is TGCGCCAGCAGCCTTGACAGGGTTGGGCTGTTTTTT. It specifies CASSLDRVGLFF. Drawing the rest from reference TRBV5-1 and TRBJ2-2, the complete variable domain is KAGVTQTPRYLIKTRGQQVTLSCSPISGHRSVSWYQQTPGQGLQFLFEYFSETQRNKGNFPGRFSGRQFSNSRSEMNVSTLELGDSALYLCASSLDRVGLFFGEGSRLTVL.

The chain uses TRBV5-1 and TRBJ2-5; D is unresolved. V shed 2 bases and J shed 1 base, with 9 bases lying between them. Germline CDR1 is SGHRS and CDR2 is YFSETQ. The CDR3 contains 14 residues. CDR3 amino acids: CASSLTPSQETQYF. DNA for the CDR3: TGCGCCAGCAGCTTAACCCCCAGCCAAGAGACCCAGTACTTC.

J is TRBJ1-1 and V is TRBV29-1; 10 bases line up with TRBD1. After removal of 4 bases from V and 5 bases from J, the junction contained 4 bases not matched to a gene. Germline V gene sequence: CDR1 SQVTM, CDR2 ANQGSEA. The CDR3 is made up of 13 amino acids. CDR3 DNA: TGCAGCGTTGTAGGACAGGGGGGGACTGAAGCTTTCTTT. Protein: CSVVGQGGTEAFF.

The CDR3 protein is CATSRDSGEKLFF. In DNA, the CDR3 is TGTGCCACCAGCAGAGATAGTGGTGAAAAACTGTTTTTT. The J gene is TRBJ1-4, the V gene TRBV15, with unresolved D. Trimming removed 0 bases at V and 7 bases at J, with 6 bases between. Germline V CDR1 and CDR2: LNHNV, YYDKDF (reference sequence). The CDR3 is 13 amino acids.

The chain employs TRBV5-4 and TRBJ2-5; 8 positions match TRBD2. Germline V gives CDR1 SGHNT, CDR2 YYREEE (reference sequence). The CDR3 sequence is 15 residues long. Trimming at V came to 4 bases and at J to 3 bases, leaving 8 bases not matched to a gene. The CDR3 DNA reads TGTGCCAGCAGCCTTAATAGCGGGGTTAAAGAGACCCAGTACTTC. Protein product: CASSLNSGVKETQYF.